The source of this TCR beta chain is a study of T-cell reconstitution after alpha-beta-depleted transplantation in children. As it was prepared, the TCRbeta library received unique molecular identifiers. One entry per CDR3 protein, called by TCRdb with MiXCR from the PCR reads. The table shows 200,000 to 250,000 distinct CDR3 sequences, with 9.5% to 13% occurring only once. The CDR3 is made up of 13 amino acids. V shed 2 bases and J shed 7 bases, with 9 bases lying between them. Looked up from germline, CDR1 is SGHTA and CDR2 is FQGNSA. This clonotype was counted many times. This chain connects TRBV7-2 to TRBJ2-1; D might be TRBD2 (5 bases). The TCR originated in a child under two years old with acute myeloid leukemia, due to receive a stem cell transplant. The material sequenced was PBMCs, taken before TCRalphabeta/CD19-depleted stem cell transplant. The CDR3 region has the DNA TGTGCCAGCAGCTTAACCACGGGAAATGAGCAGTTCTTC. Translating it yields CASSLTTGNEQFF.